This entry lists 16 T cell receptor beta chains sequenced from one sample in a study of blood T cell repertoires in COVID-19. Sequencing was performed with immunoSEQ multiplex PCR; in TCRdb, only in-frame clones are kept and a portion is missing. The data hold 35,000 or so clones, with approximately 78% observed a single time. Sequenced: peripheral blood. Source of these receptors: a human donor in a cohort sampled during active or convalescent COVID-19. The donor label of this sample is uncertain.

This rearrangement joins TRBV11-1 to TRBJ2-7; D is unclear. Trimming took off 5 bases at V and 1 base at J, with 12 bases between the two ends. The CDR3 loop spans 14 amino acids. The germline V gene has CDR1 SGHAT and CDR2 FQDESV (reference sequence). The CDR3 coding sequence is TGTGCCAGCAGCCCGAGGCACGGGTCCTACGAGCAGTACTTC. As protein: CASSPRHGSYEQYF.

V and J are TRBV19 and TRBJ2-6; 7 nucleotides line up with TRBD1. Germline assignment: CDR1 LNHDA and CDR2 SQIVND (reference sequence). The CDR3 sequence is 18 residues long. V shed 1 base, J shed 0 bases, and the junction held 6 bases outside the gene matches. The CDR3 reads CASSIVSPGGSGANVLTF. The DNA of the CDR3 is TGTGCCAGTAGTATAGTGAGCCCAGGGGGCTCTGGGGCCAACGTCCTGACTTTC. Filled out from reference TRBV19 and TRBJ2-6, the complete variable domain reads DGGITQSPKYLFRKEGQNVTLSCEQNLNHDAMYWYRQDPGQGLRLIYYSQIVNDFQKGDIAEGYSVSREKKESFPLTVTSAQKNPTAFYLCASSIVSPGGSGANVLTFGAGSRLTVL.

J is TRBJ2-1 and V is TRBV7-2; no reliable D call. Germline V gene lookup returns CDR1 SGHTA and CDR2 FQGNSA. The CDR3 is 13 residues long. V was trimmed by 2 bases and J by 4 bases, leaving 6 bases between them. CDR3 sequence: CASSLLRYNEQFF. The DNA for the CDR3 is TGTGCCAGCAGCTTACTTAGATACAATGAGCAGTTCTTC.

This clone was picked up one time. The chain links TRBV6-6 to TRBJ2-3; TRBD2 aligns across 12 bases. Trimming at V came to 6 bases and at J to 3 bases, leaving 1 base not matched to a gene. The CDR3 runs 14 residues. Per the germline V gene, CDR1 is MNHNY and CDR2 is SVGAGI (reference sequence). The CDR3: CASSGLAGTDTQYF. The CDR3 bases are TGTGCCAGCAGCGGACTAGCGGGAACAGATACGCAGTATTTT.

This chain links TRBV14 with TRBJ1-6, with D possibly being TRBD1 (6 bases). Trimming took 6 bases from V and 7 from J, leaving 13 bases between them. This CDR3 contains 14 residues. Germline V gene data show CDR1 as SGHDN and CDR2 as FVKESK. CDR3 nucleotides: TGTGCCAGCAGTCGAGGGGGAGGGAATTCACCCCTCCACTTT. Residues: CASSRGGGNSPLHF.

This clone was counted once. The V gene is TRBV4-2, the J gene TRBJ2-7; D is possibly TRBD1 (6 bases). CDR1 is LGHNA and CDR2 is YNFKEQ in the germline V gene. Deletions cut 4 bases from V and 7 bases from J, with 14 bases between. The CDR3 has 13 residues. In nucleotides, the CDR3 is TGTGCCAGCAGCCGCCGACCAGGGGAGGAGCAGTACTTC. Translation: CASSRRPGEEQYF.

The chain joins TRBV7-2 to TRBJ2-7; 8 nucleotides align to TRBD2. The CDR3 totals 15 residues. CDR1 is SGHTA, CDR2 FQGNSA, per germline. V lost 3 bases, J lost 3 bases, and 7 bases stayed unmatched. DNA of the CDR3: TGTGCCAGCAGCTTCGATAGCGGGGCCTACTACGAGCAGTACTTC. This gives the protein CASSFDSGAYYEQYF.

The sample holds a few counts of this clone. This sequence joins TRBV28 and TRBJ1-4, with no clear D. Trimming cost V 6 bases and J 4 bases, with 12 bases left between them. This CDR3 has 14 residues. Per germline, CDR1 MDHEN and CDR2 SYDVKM. CDR3 loop: CASRPHSNNEKLFF. The CDR3 DNA reads TGTGCCAGCAGGCCTCACAGCAATAATGAAAAACTGTTTTTT.

V gene TRBV5-4 combines with J gene TRBJ1-1; weak D call: TRBD1 (6 bases). The CDR3 has 13 residues. Trimming took 4 bases from V and 4 from J, leaving 11 bases between them. The germline CDR1 and CDR2 sequences are SGHNT and YYREEE (reference sequence). This CDR3 is CASSRRGGTEAFF. DNA for the CDR3: TGTGCCAGCAGCCGGAGGGGGGGCACTGAAGCTTTCTTT.

The J gene is TRBJ2-2, the V gene TRBV9, with D maybe TRBD2 (5 bases). The length of the CDR3 is 15 residues. Germline V gene lookup returns CDR1 SGDLS and CDR2 YYNGEE. Trimming left V 6 bases short and J 0 bases short, with 12 bases between. The CDR3 nucleotides read TGTGCCAGCACTCTAAGAGGGACGAACACCGGGGAGCTGTTTTTT. It specifies CASTLRGTNTGELFF.

J is TRBJ2-7 and V is TRBV7-8; tentative D call: TRBD2 (6 bases). CDR1 is SGHVS, CDR2 FQNEAQ, per germline. Deletions cut 1 base from V and 5 bases from J, with 9 bases between. The CDR3 contains 13 residues. CDR3 in amino acids: CASSLVQRDEQYF. In DNA, the CDR3 is TGTGCCAGCAGCTTAGTCCAGCGGGACGAGCAGTACTTC.

This rearrangement joins TRBV5-1 to TRBJ2-1; 13 bases fit TRBD2. J was trimmed by 4 bases and V by 5 bases; bases with no gene match: 6. Per germline, CDR1 SGHRS and CDR2 YFSETQ. This CDR3 has 16 amino acids. The CDR3 region has the DNA TGCGCCAGCAGGGGACTAGCGGGAACTTTGTACAATGAGCAGTTCTTC. This gives the protein CASRGLAGTLYNEQFF. The full variable domain, rest sourced from reference TRBV5-1 and TRBJ2-1, is KAGVTQTPRYLIKTRGQQVTLSCSPISGHRSVSWYQQTPGQGLQFLFEYFSETQRNKGNFPGRFSGRQFSNSRSEMNVSTLELGDSALYLCASRGLAGTLYNEQFFGPGTRLTVL.

The chain carries TRBV20-1 and TRBJ1-2; D not certain. The CDR3 is 11 residues long. Germline V gene data show CDR1 as DFQATT and CDR2 as SNEGSKA (reference sequence). V lost 7 bases, J lost 8 bases, and 14 bases lay in between. The CDR3: CSVPSGAGYTF. CDR3 coding DNA: TGCAGTGTCCCCTCGGGAGCCGGCTACACCTTC.

The chain links TRBV5-1 to TRBJ2-3; weak D call: TRBD1 (6 bases). This CDR3 contains 15 residues. Germline assignment: CDR1 SGHRS and CDR2 YFSETQ. V shed 4 bases and J shed 6 bases, with 18 bases lying between them. CDR3 nucleotides: TGCGCCAGCAGCCGAGGGACACTAAAGTTCGATACGCAGTATTTT. Its translation: CASSRGTLKFDTQYF.

This rearrangement joins TRBV7-9 to TRBJ2-2; D not resolved. The CDR3 contains 15 residues. The germline V and J ends were trimmed by 3 bases and 0 bases, with 8 bases remaining between them. Looked up from germline, CDR1 is SEHNR and CDR2 is FQNEAQ (reference sequence). This CDR3 reads CASSFAVTNTGELFF. The CDR3 DNA is TGTGCCAGCAGCTTTGCAGTTACGAACACCGGGGAGCTGTTTTTT.

This clone was counted a few times. The rearrangement joins TRBV24-1 to TRBJ2-7; 9 bases align to TRBD1. After removal of 4 bases from V and 5 bases from J, the junction contained 5 bases not matched to a gene. The CDR3 sequence is 14 residues long. Per germline, CDR1 KGHDR and CDR2 SFDVKD. CDR3 loop: CATSESGTGNEQYF. The CDR3 DNA reads TGTGCCACCAGTGAATCCGGGACAGGGAACGAGCAGTACTTC.